This record concerns one T cell receptor beta chain sequence. This entry comes from a study of blood T cell repertoires in COVID-19. Turning to the study itself: The United States, Italy and Spain provided the acute and convalescent COVID-19 samples. PBMCs, B-cell-depleted T cells, or T cells were the source of the cDNA or gDNA that made up the material.

Method: immunoSEQ multiplex PCR; TCRdb's copy keeps in-frame clones and lacks some. Of 100,000 to 150,000 clones in the sample, approximately 82% were seen once. The CDR3 consists of 17 residues. Trimming at V came to 4 bases and at J to 3 bases, leaving 10 bases not matched to a gene. Germline V gene sequence: CDR1 KGHDR, CDR2 SFDVKD. The TCR originated in a man aged 40-49 years with active or convalescent COVID-19. V is TRBV24-1 and J is TRBJ2-3, with TRBD2 matching over 9 bases. The sequenced material came from peripheral blood. The CDR3 bases are TGTGCCACCAGTGACACCGTCAGGAGCGGGGGGACAGATACGCAGTATTTT. Translation: CATSDTVRSGGTDTQYF.